The clone carrying this TCR beta chain appeared many times. Antigen unknown. Stable Graves' hyperthyroidism meant no ophthalmopathy progression within 18 months. Those patients with uncontrolled infection, other autoimmune disease, pregnancy or lactation were excluded. This record belongs to a study of T cells in Graves' hyperthyroidism and ophthalmopathy. Turning to the study itself: Once the initial diagnosis was made, peripheral blood was obtained before any treatment. Study-level findings and limits: Most thyroid-expanded clonotypes above 0.001 were also found in blood.

TCR beta CDR3 sequences were amplified from RNA transcripts. In the first-round RT-PCR of the TCR CDR3, the HTBI primer set was used. TCRdb reanalysed the multiplex PCR reads using MiXCR and keeps one entry per CDR3 protein. Here the sample spans a few hundred thousand distinct CDR3 sequences, approximately 15% being singletons. Trimming removed 5 bases from V and 5 bases from J; junction bases left unmatched: 6. In germline, CDR1 is SGHDT, CDR2 YYEEEE. This CDR3 has 14 amino acids. Sequencing was done on a sample of blood. The receptor comes from a woman aged 18-29 years with Graves' hyperthyroidism. The chain has TRBV5-6 and TRBJ2-7; TRBD1 aligns across 11 bases. The CDR3 DNA is TGTGCCAGCAGTCCACGGACAGGGGGCGACGAGCAGTACTTC. Protein: CASSPRTGGDEQYF. Complete variable domain (other parts from reference TRBV5-6 and TRBJ2-7): DAGVTQSPTHLIKTRGQQVTLRCSPKSGHDTVSWYQQALGQGPQFIFQYYEEEERQRGNFPDRFSGHQFPNYSSELNVNALLLGDSALYLCASSPRTGGDEQYFGPGTRLTVT.